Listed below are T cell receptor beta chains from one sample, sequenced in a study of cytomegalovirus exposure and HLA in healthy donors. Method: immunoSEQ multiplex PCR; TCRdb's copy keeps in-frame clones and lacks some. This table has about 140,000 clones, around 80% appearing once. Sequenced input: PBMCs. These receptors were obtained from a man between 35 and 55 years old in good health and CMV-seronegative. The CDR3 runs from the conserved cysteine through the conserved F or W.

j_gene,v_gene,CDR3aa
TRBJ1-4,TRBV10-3,CAISEGGRRPSNEKLFF
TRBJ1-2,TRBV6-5,CASSYTAGILYGYTF
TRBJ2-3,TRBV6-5,CASTPGRGTDTQYF
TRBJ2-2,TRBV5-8,CASSLVRGPNTGELFF
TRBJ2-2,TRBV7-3,CASSLDYTGELFF
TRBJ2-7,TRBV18,CASSRSAGGSYEQYF
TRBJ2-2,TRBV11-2,CASSLGDSWAEELFF
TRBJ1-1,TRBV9,CASSARGTGTEAFF
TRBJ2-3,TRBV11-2,CASAKGGSTDTQYF
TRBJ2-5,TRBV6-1,CASSEHGQGEWETQYF
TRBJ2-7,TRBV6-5,CASSYDRAYEQYF
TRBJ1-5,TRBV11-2,CASSVRDRRRQPQHF
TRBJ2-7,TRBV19,CASSPQSTTRGEQYF
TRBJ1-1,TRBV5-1,CASSLGGNTEAFF
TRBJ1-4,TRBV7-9,CASSLGPIGATNEKLFF
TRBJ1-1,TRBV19,CASSIRTGREAFF
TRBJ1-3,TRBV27,CASSLTGGRGNTIYF
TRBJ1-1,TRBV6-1,CASTGTGMNTEAFF
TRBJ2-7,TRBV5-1,CASSPSGSSSLSYEQYF
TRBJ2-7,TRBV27,CASSLSGGTYEQYF
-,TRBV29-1,CSVAPGLAGYEQYF
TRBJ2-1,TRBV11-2,CASSYTGRRNEQFF
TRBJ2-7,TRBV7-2,CASSLDAGGYEQYF
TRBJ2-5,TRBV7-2,CASSFDQETQYF
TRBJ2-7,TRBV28,CASSPTHTGAYEQYF
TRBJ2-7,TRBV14,CASSQVQIYEQYF
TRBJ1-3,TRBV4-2,CASSQEGGSFSGNTIYF
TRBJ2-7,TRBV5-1,CASSLARSNEQYF
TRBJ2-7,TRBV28,CASSSGQGPYEQYF
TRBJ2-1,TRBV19,CASSIDWSSSYNEQFF
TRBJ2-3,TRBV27,CASWAGGRDTQYF
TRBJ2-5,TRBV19,CASNGARETQYF
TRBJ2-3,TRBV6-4,CASSQERGLAGADTQYF
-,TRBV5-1,CASSLNPTGGYEQYF
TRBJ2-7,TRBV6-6,CASSPHVWGEGEQYF
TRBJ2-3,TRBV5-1,CASSRNLAGGNTDTQYF
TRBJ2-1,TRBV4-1,CASSPSGTYNEQFF
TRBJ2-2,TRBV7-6,CASRLDREATGELFF
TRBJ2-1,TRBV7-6,CASSSTGENEQFF
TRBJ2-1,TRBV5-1,CASRRGDSYNEQFF
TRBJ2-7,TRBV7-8,CASSPSWRGAYEQYF
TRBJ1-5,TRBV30,CAWSRGSQPQHF
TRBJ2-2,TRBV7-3,CASSQRGGSGELFF
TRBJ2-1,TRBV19,CASSPGQDYNEQFF